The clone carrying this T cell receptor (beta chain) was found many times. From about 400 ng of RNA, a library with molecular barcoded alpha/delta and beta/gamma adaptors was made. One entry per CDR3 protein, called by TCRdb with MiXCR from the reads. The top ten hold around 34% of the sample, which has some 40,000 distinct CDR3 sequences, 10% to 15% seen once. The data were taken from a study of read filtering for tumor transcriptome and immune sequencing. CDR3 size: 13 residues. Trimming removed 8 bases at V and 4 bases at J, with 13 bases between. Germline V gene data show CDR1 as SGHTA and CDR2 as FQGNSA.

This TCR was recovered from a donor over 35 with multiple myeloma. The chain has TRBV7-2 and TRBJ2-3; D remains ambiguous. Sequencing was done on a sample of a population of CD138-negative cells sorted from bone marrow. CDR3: CASVLVGADTQYF. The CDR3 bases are TGTGCCAGCGTCCTAGTAGGAGCAGATACGCAGTATTTT.